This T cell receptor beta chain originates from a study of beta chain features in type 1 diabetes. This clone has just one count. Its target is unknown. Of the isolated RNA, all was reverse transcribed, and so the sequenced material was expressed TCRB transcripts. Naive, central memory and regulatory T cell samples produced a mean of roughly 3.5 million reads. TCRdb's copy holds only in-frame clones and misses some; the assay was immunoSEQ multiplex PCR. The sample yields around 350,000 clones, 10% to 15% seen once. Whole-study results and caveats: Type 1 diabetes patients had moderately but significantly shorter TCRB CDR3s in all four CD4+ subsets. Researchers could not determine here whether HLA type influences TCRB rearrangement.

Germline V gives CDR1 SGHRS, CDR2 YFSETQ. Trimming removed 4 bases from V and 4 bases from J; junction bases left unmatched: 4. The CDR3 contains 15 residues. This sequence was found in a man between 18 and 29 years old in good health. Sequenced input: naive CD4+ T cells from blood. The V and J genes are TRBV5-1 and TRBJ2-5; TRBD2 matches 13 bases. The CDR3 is CASSAGLAGAETQYF. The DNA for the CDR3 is TGCGCCAGCAGCGCAGGACTAGCGGGAGCAGAGACCCAGTACTTC.